This T cell receptor beta chain was recorded in a study of T cells in Graves' hyperthyroidism and ophthalmopathy. Study-wide context: Upon initial diagnosis and before any treatment, peripheral blood was collected.

Germline V gene data show CDR1 as SGHDT and CDR2 as YYEEEE. V lost 4 bases and J 7 bases, leaving 15 bases between the germline ends. The CDR3 extends over 15 amino acids. This clonotype showed up many times. The CDR3 regions of TCR beta were amplified from RNA transcripts. The TCR CDR3 first-round RT-PCR relied on the HTBI primer set. TCRdb fed the multiplex PCR reads into MiXCR, producing one record per CDR3 protein. The repertoire holds some 690,000 distinct CDR3 sequences, with 17% as singletons. Sequencing used blood. This chain joins TRBV5-6 and TRBJ1-6; the D gene is possibly TRBD1 (5 bases). The TCR sequence derives from a man in his forties or fifties with Graves' hyperthyroidism. CDR3 bases: TGTGCCAGCAGCCCGCTGACCCAGGGAAATTCACCCCTCCACTTT. Protein: CASSPLTQGNSPLHF. Full variable domain (missing parts from reference TRBV5-6 and TRBJ1-6): DAGVTQSPTHLIKTRGQQVTLRCSPKSGHDTVSWYQQALGQGPQFIFQYYEEEERQRGNFPDRFSGHQFPNYSSELNVNALLLGDSALYLCASSPLTQGNSPLHFGNGTRLTVT.